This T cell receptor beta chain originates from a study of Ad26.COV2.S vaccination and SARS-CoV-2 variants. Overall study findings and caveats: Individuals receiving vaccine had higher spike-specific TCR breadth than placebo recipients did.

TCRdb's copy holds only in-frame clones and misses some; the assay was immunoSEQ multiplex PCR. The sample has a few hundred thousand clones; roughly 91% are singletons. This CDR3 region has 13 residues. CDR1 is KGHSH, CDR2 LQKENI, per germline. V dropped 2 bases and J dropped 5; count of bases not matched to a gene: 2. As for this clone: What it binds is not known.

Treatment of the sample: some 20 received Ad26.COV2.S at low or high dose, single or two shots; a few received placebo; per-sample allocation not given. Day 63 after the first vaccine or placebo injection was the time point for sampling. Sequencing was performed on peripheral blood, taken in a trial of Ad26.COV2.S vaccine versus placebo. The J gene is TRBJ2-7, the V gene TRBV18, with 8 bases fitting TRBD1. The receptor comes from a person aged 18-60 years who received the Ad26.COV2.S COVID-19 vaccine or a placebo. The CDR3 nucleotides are TGTGCCAGCTCACCAGGGACAGGCAACGAGCAGTACTTC. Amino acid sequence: CASSPGTGNEQYF.